Presented here are 8 T cell receptor beta chains from one specimen sequenced in a study of response to subunit inactivated influenza vaccine. MiXCR was run by TCRdb on the RT-PCR reads, yielding one entry per CDR3 protein. The sample includes about 700,000 distinct CDR3 sequences, less than 15% of them seen just once. This specimen consisted of PBMCs from blood, obtained roughly 15 days before vaccination. The receptors come from a man aged 50 to 60 who received an inactivated influenza vaccine.

This clonotype was counted a few times. The chain uses TRBV2 and TRBJ2-1, with no clear D. V was shortened by 3 bases and J by 4 bases, with 4 bases between the two germline ends. Germline V gives CDR1 SNHLY, CDR2 FYNNEI. CDR3 length: 12 residues. The CDR3 nucleotides are TGTGCCAGCAGTGACGGATACAATGAGCAGTTCTTC. This codes for CASSDGYNEQFF.

Many counts were recorded for this clonotype. The V and J genes are TRBV6-5 and TRBJ1-2; D not certain. The CDR3 is 14 amino acids. The V gene lost 2 bases and the J gene lost 4 bases, with 11 bases spanning the gap. Germline-derived CDR1 and CDR2 are MNHEY and SVGAGI. In nucleotides, the CDR3 is TGTGCCAGCAGTTACCTACAGTCCGGCTATGGCTACACCTTC. It specifies CASSYLQSGYGYTF.

This clonotype was seen a few times. This chain connects TRBV20-1 to TRBJ2-7; D is unresolved. The CDR3 contains 14 residues. The germline V gene encodes CDR1 DFQATT and CDR2 SNEGSKA (reference sequence). The V end was cut by 0 bases, the J end by 2 bases, with 11 bases between. CDR3: CSARDGRPPYEQYF. In DNA form, the CDR3 reads TGCAGTGCTAGAGATGGACGGCCCCCCTACGAGCAGTACTTC.

A few counts support this clonotype. This CDR3 is CASSLYRTGGYNEQFF. The CDR3 DNA reads TGTGCCAGCAGTTTATACCGGACAGGGGGCTACAATGAGCAGTTCTTC. V usage is TRBV28 and J usage is TRBJ2-1, with 10 bases aligning to TRBD1. The CDR3 spans 16 residues. CDR1 is MDHEN, CDR2 SYDVKM, per germline. The V gene end was trimmed by 1 base and the J gene end by 3 bases; junction bases not matched to a gene: 3.

This clonotype was observed at least ten times. The chain couples TRBV6-5 to TRBJ2-1; possibly TRBD1 for D (5 bases). Germline V gene lookup returns CDR1 MNHEY and CDR2 SVGAGI. The CDR3 spans 16 residues. Trimming stripped 4 bases from V and 8 bases from J, with 21 bases between. CDR3 DNA sequence: TGTGCCAGCAGTTTCCTCAGGGTAACTCAGAACGATGAGCAGTTCTTC. Translation gives CASSFLRVTQNDEQFF.

The chain combines TRBV5-4 with TRBJ2-7; 7 bases are a match to TRBD2. CDR1 SGHNT and CDR2 YYREEE come from the germline V gene (reference sequence). V was pared by 3 bases and J by 3 bases, with 15 bases of the junction left unmatched. The CDR3 has 17 amino acids. The CDR3 loop is CASSWGTGAGPNYEQYF. The CDR3 region has the DNA TGTGCCAGCAGCTGGGGAACGGGAGCGGGGCCAAACTACGAGCAGTACTTC.

This CDR3 is CASSQDGLYSYEQYF. In nucleotides, the CDR3 is TGCGCCAGCAGCCAAGATGGGCTGTACTCCTACGAGCAGTACTTC. The rearrangement uses TRBV4-1 and TRBJ2-7; D is unresolved. The CDR3 is 15 residues long. V shed 0 bases and J shed 0 bases, with 9 bases lying between them. CDR1 and CDR2 from the germline V gene are MGHRA and YSYEKL.

This clonotype was seen repeatedly, ten times or more. J is TRBJ2-1 and V is TRBV28; TRBD1 is a possible D gene (6 bases). The germline V and J ends were trimmed by 4 bases and 3 bases, with 7 bases remaining between them. The CDR3 runs 13 residues. Germline loops: CDR1 MDHEN, CDR2 SYDVKM. The CDR3 reads CASSSGVYNEQFF. CDR3 DNA sequence: TGTGCCAGCAGTTCAGGGGTCTACAATGAGCAGTTCTTC.